Included here is one T cell receptor (beta chain) sequence, with context. It was with unique molecular identifiers that the TCRbeta library was prepared. Each CDR3 protein gets one entry after TCRdb re-called the PCR reads with MiXCR. The repertoire holds almost 500,000 distinct CDR3 sequences, roughly an eighth seen once, with about 5% in the top ten. The sample comes from a study of T-cell reconstitution after alpha-beta-depleted transplantation in children. The CDR3 runs to 15 residues. Trimming removed 1 base at V and 2 bases at J, with 13 bases between. The germline gives CDR1 SGHRS, CDR2 YFSETQ.

Sequenced material: PBMCs from the stem cell graft donor, taken from the stem cell graft. This TCR came from a human donor who donated a stem cell graft to a child with combined immunodeficiency. V usage is TRBV5-1 and J usage is TRBJ2-7; TRBD2 is a possible D gene (6 bases). The CDR3 sequence: CASSLQRETPYEQYF. The CDR3 DNA reads TGCGCCAGCAGCTTGCAACGGGAGACTCCCTACGAGCAGTACTTC. The whole variable domain, filled in from reference TRBV5-1 and TRBJ2-7, reads KAGVTQTPRYLIKTRGQQVTLSCSPISGHRSVSWYQQTPGQGLQFLFEYFSETQRNKGNFPGRFSGRQFSNSRSEMNVSTLELGDSALYLCASSLQRETPYEQYFGPGTRLTVT.